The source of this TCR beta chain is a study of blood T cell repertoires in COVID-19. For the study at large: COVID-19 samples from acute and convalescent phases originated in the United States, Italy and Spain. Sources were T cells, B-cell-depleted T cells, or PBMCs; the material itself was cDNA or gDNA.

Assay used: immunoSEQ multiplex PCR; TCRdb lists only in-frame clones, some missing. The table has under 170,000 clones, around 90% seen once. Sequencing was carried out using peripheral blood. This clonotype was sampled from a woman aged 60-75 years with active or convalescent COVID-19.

The CDR3 DNA follows: TGTGCCACCAGTGATTTGCGGGAGCAGTACTTC. Amino acid sequence: CATSDLREQYF. V and J are TRBV24-1 and TRBJ2-7; D unresolved. The CDR3 totals 11 residues. V lost 0 bases, J lost 7 bases, and 3 bases lay in between. Germline assignment: CDR1 KGHDR and CDR2 SFDVKD.